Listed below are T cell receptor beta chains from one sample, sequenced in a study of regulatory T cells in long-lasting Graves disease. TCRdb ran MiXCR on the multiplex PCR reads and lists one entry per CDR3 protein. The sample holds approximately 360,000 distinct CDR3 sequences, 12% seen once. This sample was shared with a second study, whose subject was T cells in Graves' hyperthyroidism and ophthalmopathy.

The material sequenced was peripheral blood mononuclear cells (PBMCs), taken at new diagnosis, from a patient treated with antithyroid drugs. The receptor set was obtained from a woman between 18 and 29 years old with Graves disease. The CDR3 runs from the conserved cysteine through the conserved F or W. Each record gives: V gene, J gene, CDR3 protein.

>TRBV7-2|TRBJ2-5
CASSFQQETQYF
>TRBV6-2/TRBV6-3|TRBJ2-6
CASSYPPGANVLTF
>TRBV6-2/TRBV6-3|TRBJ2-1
CASSLWDRAGNEQFF
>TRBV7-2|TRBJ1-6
CASSLTYRQGDSPLHF
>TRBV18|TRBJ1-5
CASSRGRGQPQHF
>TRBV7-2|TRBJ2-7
CASSLGLGPYEQYF
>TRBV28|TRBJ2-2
CASSLTIGTTNGELFF
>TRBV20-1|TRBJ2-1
CSAARASDGNEQFF
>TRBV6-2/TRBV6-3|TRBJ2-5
CASRFSKGVSRRLYQETQYF
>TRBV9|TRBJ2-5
CASSVKALAGLETQYF
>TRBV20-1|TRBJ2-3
CSARDHRGVLYF
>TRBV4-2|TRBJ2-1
CASSQESSGSYNEQFF
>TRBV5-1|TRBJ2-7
CASSLTRRDRGYYEQYF
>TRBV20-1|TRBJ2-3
CSAFSPGTSMEDTQYF
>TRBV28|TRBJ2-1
CASQRSGRALLSPYNEQFF